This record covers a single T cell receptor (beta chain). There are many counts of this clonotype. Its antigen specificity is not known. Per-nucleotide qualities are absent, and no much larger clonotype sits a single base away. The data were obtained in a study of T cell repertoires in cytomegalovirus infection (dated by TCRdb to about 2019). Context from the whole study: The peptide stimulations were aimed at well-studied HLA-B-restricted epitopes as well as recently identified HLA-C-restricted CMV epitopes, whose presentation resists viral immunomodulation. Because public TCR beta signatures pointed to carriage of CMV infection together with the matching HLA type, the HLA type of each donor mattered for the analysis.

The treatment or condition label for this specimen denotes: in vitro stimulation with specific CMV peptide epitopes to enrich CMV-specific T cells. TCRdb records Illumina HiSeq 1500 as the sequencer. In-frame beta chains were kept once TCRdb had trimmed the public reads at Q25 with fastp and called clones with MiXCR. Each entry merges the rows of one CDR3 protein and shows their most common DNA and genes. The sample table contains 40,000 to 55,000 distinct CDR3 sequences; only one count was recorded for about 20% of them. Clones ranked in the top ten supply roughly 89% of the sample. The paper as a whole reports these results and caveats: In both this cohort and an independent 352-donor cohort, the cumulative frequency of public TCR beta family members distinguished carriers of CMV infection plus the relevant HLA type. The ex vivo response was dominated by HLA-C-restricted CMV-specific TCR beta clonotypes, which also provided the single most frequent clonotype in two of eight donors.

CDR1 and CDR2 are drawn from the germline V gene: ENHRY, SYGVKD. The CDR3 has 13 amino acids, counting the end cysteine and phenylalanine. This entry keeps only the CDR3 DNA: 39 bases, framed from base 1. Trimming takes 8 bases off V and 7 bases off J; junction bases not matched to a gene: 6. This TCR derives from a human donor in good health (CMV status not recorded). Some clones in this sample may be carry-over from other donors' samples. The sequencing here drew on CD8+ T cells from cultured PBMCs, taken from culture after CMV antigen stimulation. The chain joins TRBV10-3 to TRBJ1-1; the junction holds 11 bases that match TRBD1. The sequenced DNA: TGTGCCATCGGAGGACAGGGGGCCTTTGAAGCTTTCTTT. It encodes CAIGGQGAFEAFF.